This T cell receptor beta chain was captured by sequencing in a study of identical twins. Healthy Caucasians supplied all donations. Germline V gives CDR1 MDHEN, CDR2 SYDVKM. This CDR3 spans 16 amino acids. Trimming pared 8 bases from V and 6 bases from J, leaving 25 bases between. TCRdb itself ran the 5' RACE reads through MiXCR, one entry per CDR3 protein. Found here are roughly 1,500,000 distinct CDR3 sequences, around 29% of them singletons; the top ten hold about 0.27%. Study-wide findings and caveats: Low generation-probability sequences were in excess among twin-shared out-of-frame alpha sequences.

This clonotype was found a few times. Its antigen is unidentified. The J gene is TRBJ1-2, the V gene TRBV28, with D perhaps TRBD1 (5 bases). The sample consisted of cord blood. The sequence derives from a newborn girl in good health. The chain's CDR3 is CASDGRWGGTGDGYTF. The DNA for the CDR3 is TGTGCCAGCGACGGCCGTTGGGGGGGAACTGGGGATGGCTACACCTTC.